This T cell receptor beta chain was obtained from a study of shared clonotypes between healthy human individuals. The germline CDR1 and CDR2 sequences are MNHNS and SASEGT. The CDR3 is 14 amino acids. J was trimmed by 3 bases and V by 7 bases; bases with no gene match: 6. Among the donors, all were Caucasian adults who lived in Nashville, Tennessee. Measured with immunoSEQ multiplex PCR; TCRdb has only the in-frame clones, and not every one. The table shows more than 2,000,000 clones, with 80% to 95% occurring only once. Overall study findings and caveats: Shared clonotypes across all four donors exceeded non-shared ones in generation probability. Among several donors, approximately 5% of naive CD4 clonotypes were found in common.

Comments on this clone: The target antigen is unknown.

The sample consisted of naive CD4+ T cells from PBMCs. The sample's subset: CD45RA+ positively selected. J is TRBJ1-5 and V is TRBV6-1; 7 bases fit TRBD1. The origin of this receptor is a man younger than 35 in good health. Some clones in this sample may be carry-over from other donors' samples. The CDR3 sequence: CASTEDRANQPQHF. The CDR3 nucleotides read TGTGCCAGCACCGAAGACAGGGCCAATCAGCCCCAGCATTTT.